The 25 T cell receptor beta chains in this list originate from one sample, sequenced in a study of T cell responses to AZD1222 COVID-19 vaccine. The table came from immunoSEQ multiplex PCR; TCRdb's copy has only in-frame clones and leaves some out. The sample holds fewer than 85,000 clones, around nine tenths seen once. The sequencing used peripheral blood, collected 28 days after the second AZD1222 dose. The source of these receptors is an adult who received the AZD1222 COVID-19 vaccine.

This clone was counted a few times. The chain employs TRBV2 and TRBJ2-1, with TRBD2 matching 8 bases. V lost 6 bases, J lost 6 bases, and 10 bases stayed unmatched. CDR3 length equals 15 residues. Germline V gene lookup returns CDR1 SNHLY and CDR2 FYNNEI. The CDR3 reads CASRREAGVSNEQFF. CDR3 in DNA: TGTGCCAGCAGACGAGAAGCGGGAGTAAGCAATGAGCAGTTCTTC.

The chain links TRBV19 to TRBJ2-7; D may correspond to TRBD1 or TRBD2 (5 bases each). This CDR3 spans 13 amino acids. Trimming took off 5 bases at V and 6 bases at J, with 14 bases between the two ends. Germline V lookup: CDR1 LNHDA, CDR2 SQIVND (reference sequence). The CDR3 protein is CASSGAGGLEQYF. The CDR3 nucleotides read TGTGCCAGTAGTGGGGCCGGCGGGCTCGAGCAGTACTTC. Variable domain in full (rest from reference TRBV19 and TRBJ2-7): DGGITQSPKYLFRKEGQNVTLSCEQNLNHDAMYWYRQDPGQGLRLIYYSQIVNDFQKGDIAEGYSVSREKKESFPLTVTSAQKNPTAFYLCASSGAGGLEQYFGPGTRLTVT.

The chain recombines TRBV5-1 with TRBJ2-4; D gene unclear. CDR3 size: 19 residues. Looked up from germline, CDR1 is SGHRS and CDR2 is YFSETQ. Trimming shortened V by 4 bases and J by 1 base, and 24 bases separated the two germline ends. The CDR3 nucleotides are TGCGCCAGCAGCACTAACCCTTTGCGGACCCCAAGGGCCAAAAACATTCAGTACTTC. Amino acid sequence: CASSTNPLRTPRAKNIQYF.

The rearrangement uses TRBV7-3 and TRBJ2-1; 8 bases are shared with TRBD2. This CDR3 has 13 residues. The V and J ends lost 5 bases and 6 bases, in that order; junction bases with no gene match: 3. CDR1 is SGHTA and CDR2 is FQGTGA in the germline V gene. The CDR3, as DNA: TGTGCCAGCAGCGACGGGAGGGGCAATGAGCAGTTCTTC. Translated, it gives CASSDGRGNEQFF. The full variable domain, its missing parts supplied by reference TRBV7-3 and TRBJ2-1, is GAGVSQTPSNKVTEKGKYVELRCDPISGHTALYWYRQSLGQGPEFLIYFQGTGAADDSGLPNDRFFAVRPEGSVSTLKIQRTERGDSAVYLCASSDGRGNEQFFGPGTRLTVL.

The chain is built from TRBV5-1 and TRBJ2-1; 8 positions agree with TRBD2. V lost 2 bases and J lost 5; bases outside the gene matches: 6. The CDR3 runs to 15 residues. CDR1 is SGHRS, CDR2 YFSETQ, per germline. CDR3 nucleotide sequence: TGCGCCAGCAGCTTAAGCGGGAGACCGGACAATGAGCAGTTCTTC. Protein sequence: CASSLSGRPDNEQFF.

The chain joins TRBV5-1 to TRBJ2-7; D not resolved. The CDR3 has 16 residues. V was clipped by 0 bases and J by 2 bases, with 15 bases between them. Germline lookup yields CDR1 SGHRS and CDR2 YFSETQ. CDR3: CASSLAPVDSPYEQYF. CDR3 nucleotide sequence: TGCGCCAGCAGCTTGGCCCCGGTGGATTCCCCCTACGAGCAGTACTTC.

The CDR3 nucleotides are TGTGCCAGCAGCTTATGGGCAGTATCCTCCAATTCACCCCTCCACTTT. The encoded protein is CASSLWAVSSNSPLHF. The rearrangement uses TRBV13 and TRBJ1-6; D unresolved. CDR3 size: 16 residues. V was cut by 2 bases and J by 7 bases, with 15 bases left in between. Germline V gives CDR1 PRHDT, CDR2 FYEKMQ (reference sequence).

V usage is TRBV2 and J usage is TRBJ1-2; D possibly corresponds to TRBD1 (5 bases). In germline, CDR1 is SNHLY, CDR2 FYNNEI. This CDR3 region has 14 residues. The ends were cut back, 5 bases at V and 2 bases at J, with 12 bases in the middle. CDR3 sequence reads: CASSRAGTNYGYTF. CDR3 nucleotides: TGTGCCAGCAGTCGGGCAGGGACCAACTATGGCTACACCTTC.

There are a few counts of this clone. Written as DNA, the CDR3 is TGCGCCAGCAGCCAAGCCACAGGCCAACTTACGCAGTATTTT. Translation gives CASSQATGQLTQYF. The genes are TRBV4-3 and TRBJ2-3; possible D gene TRBD1, 5 bases. This CDR3 is 14 amino acids long. Trimming stripped 1 base from V and 8 bases from J, with 13 bases between. Germline V gene lookup returns CDR1 LGHNA and CDR2 YSLEER.

V and J are TRBV20-1 and TRBJ1-2, with D tentatively TRBD1 (6 bases). Trimming removed 3 bases at V and 6 bases at J, with 17 bases between. This CDR3 is 14 amino acids long. Germline loops: CDR1 DFQATT, CDR2 SNEGSKA (reference sequence). In nucleotides, the CDR3 is TGCAGTGCTAGTTCTCAGGGGCCCGAGCATGGCTACACCTTC. Its protein product is CSASSQGPEHGYTF.

This clone is medium-sized in the sample. J is TRBJ2-7 and V is TRBV6-2 or TRBV6-3; TRBD2 agrees at 10 bases. Germline V gene sequence: CDR1 MNHEY, CDR2 SVGEGT. The CDR3 is 15 amino acids. After removal of 5 bases from V and 0 bases from J, the junction contained 4 bases not matched to a gene. The CDR3 DNA reads as TGTGCCAGCAGTCAAGCGGGAGGGGGCTCCTACGAGCAGTACTTC. Translating gives CASSQAGGGSYEQYF.

The chain links TRBV13 to TRBJ1-2; D is unresolved. There are 13 residues in the CDR3. Germline CDR1 PRHDT, CDR2 FYEKMQ (reference sequence). The V end lost 6 bases, the J end lost 8 bases, and 16 bases lay between the germline ends. DNA of the CDR3: TGTGCCAGCAGAGACTCTAACAGCGACGGCTACACCTTC. Protein: CASRDSNSDGYTF.

CDR3 sequence: CASSEARAGHSNQPQHF. In DNA, the CDR3 is TGTGCCAGCAGTGAAGCGAGGGCAGGCCATAGCAATCAGCCCCAGCATTTT. The chain employs TRBV6-1 and TRBJ1-5; D not certain. Germline CDR1 reads MNHNS; CDR2 reads SASEGT. This CDR3 contains 17 residues. Trimming stripped 0 bases from V and 0 bases from J, with 12 bases between.

The chain employs TRBV7-9 and TRBJ2-1; D is perhaps TRBD2 (5 bases). The V gene lost 3 bases and the J gene lost 3 bases, with 15 bases spanning the gap. CDR3 length: 16 amino acids. Germline V gene lookup returns CDR1 SEHNR and CDR2 FQNEAQ (reference sequence). The CDR3 DNA is TGTGCCAGCAGCTTCCCTCCTCGGGGAAACTACAATGAGCAGTTCTTC. Its protein product is CASSFPPRGNYNEQFF.

V is TRBV15 and J is TRBJ2-7, with D perhaps matching TRBD1 or TRBD2 (5 bases each). Germline values: CDR1 LNHNV, CDR2 YYDKDF (reference sequence). The CDR3 is 14 residues long. V was shortened by 3 bases and J by 0 bases, with 9 bases between the two germline ends. CDR3 amino acids: CATSSDGTSYEQYF. CDR3 nucleotides: TGTGCCACCAGCAGCGACGGGACCTCCTACGAGCAGTACTTC.

This clone was detected a few times. The chain's CDR3 is CASSPDWANYGYTF. CDR3 nucleotides: TGTGCCAGCAGTCCAGACTGGGCTAACTATGGCTACACCTTC. V and J are TRBV27 and TRBJ1-2; D gene ambiguous. CDR1 and CDR2 (germline): MNHEY, SMNVEV (reference sequence). Trimming removed 5 bases from V and 0 bases from J, with 10 bases in between. This CDR3 has 14 amino acids.

The CDR3 DNA reads TGTGCCAGCACCGGGGAGGCGCGCGGCTACACCTTC. This gives the protein CASTGEARGYTF. The rearrangement uses TRBV6-5 and TRBJ1-2; no definite D call. CDR3 length: 12 residues. The ends were cut back, 7 bases at V and 8 bases at J, with 14 bases in the middle. CDR1 MNHEY and CDR2 SVGAGI come from the germline V gene.

The rearrangement uses TRBV5-1 and TRBJ1-5; 9 nucleotides align to TRBD1. CDR1 and CDR2 from the germline V gene are SGHRS and YFSETQ. After removal of 1 base from V and 7 bases from J, the junction contained 3 bases not matched to a gene. CDR3 length: 14 amino acids. CDR3 loop: CASSLTGGEQPQHF. Written as DNA, the CDR3 is TGCGCCAGCAGCTTGACAGGGGGCGAACAGCCCCAGCATTTT.

This clone was counted only a few times. The J gene is TRBJ1-6, the V gene TRBV6-6; no reliable D call. The CDR3 is 11 amino acids. Germline V gives CDR1 MNHNY, CDR2 SVGAGI (reference sequence). Trimming took off 5 bases at V and 12 bases at J, with 8 bases between the two ends. The CDR3 DNA reads TGTGCCAGCAGTCCCCGCGGACCCCTCCACTTT. This sequence encodes CASSPRGPLHF.

The chain links TRBV2 to TRBJ2-1; 9 bases align to TRBD2. V was pared by 6 bases and J by 2 bases, with 5 bases of the junction left unmatched. Germline-derived CDR1 and CDR2 are SNHLY and FYNNEI. This CDR3 has 15 amino acids. DNA of the CDR3: TGTGCCAGCAGCGAGCGGGAGGAGGCCTACAATGAGCAGTTCTTC. Translating it yields CASSEREEAYNEQFF.

This chain links TRBV9 with TRBJ1-6, with D possibly matching TRBD1 (5 bases). In germline, CDR1 is SGDLS, CDR2 YYNGEE. This CDR3 is 16 amino acids long. The V end lost 6 bases, the J end lost 0 bases, and 13 bases lay between the germline ends. The CDR3 nucleotides read TGTGCCAGCACCGGGGGACCGCACTCCTATAATTCACCCCTCCACTTT. Translation: CASTGGPHSYNSPLHF.

The chain uses TRBV7-6 and TRBJ2-7; a weak D match, TRBD2 (6 bases). CDR3 length: 16 residues. V lost 2 bases to trimming and J lost 1 base, with 15 bases between them. Germline V CDR1 and CDR2: SGHVS, FNYEAQ. The CDR3 sequence: CASSLTSALASYEQYF. The CDR3 DNA reads TGTGCCAGCAGCTTAACGTCGGCGCTAGCGTCCTACGAGCAGTACTTC.

This clone was picked up a small number of times. The rearrangement uses TRBV10-1 and TRBJ2-7; maybe TRBD1 (5 bases). Per germline, CDR1 WNHNN and CDR2 SYGVQD (reference sequence). Trimming removed 4 bases from V and 0 bases from J, with 10 bases in between. The CDR3 is made up of 14 amino acids. Here the CDR3 reads CASSGQSPSYEQYF. CDR3 DNA: TGCGCCAGCAGTGGACAGTCGCCCTCCTACGAGCAGTACTTC.

This clone was detected once. The genes are TRBV19 and TRBJ2-1; D unclear. The CDR3 contains 11 residues. Trimming pared 5 bases from V and 4 bases from J, leaving 3 bases between. Per the germline V gene, CDR1 is LNHDA and CDR2 is SQIVND (reference sequence). The CDR3 region has the DNA TGTGCCAGTAGTGCTTACAATGAGCAGTTCTTC. As protein: CASSAYNEQFF. The whole variable domain, remainder taken from reference TRBV19 and TRBJ2-1, is DGGITQSPKYLFRKEGQNVTLSCEQNLNHDAMYWYRQDPGQGLRLIYYSQIVNDFQKGDIAEGYSVSREKKESFPLTVTSAQKNPTAFYLCASSAYNEQFFGPGTRLTVL.

The chain uses TRBV5-1 and TRBJ2-5; D possibly matches TRBD1 or TRBD2 (5 bases each). Germline CDR1 and CDR2: SGHRS and YFSETQ. V was trimmed by 1 base and J by 7 bases, leaving 11 bases between them. The CDR3 spans 13 residues. The CDR3 DNA follows: TGCGCCAGCAGCTTGAGAGGGGTGGGGACCCAGTACTTC. This sequence encodes CASSLRGVGTQYF. Full variable domain (rest looked up from reference TRBV5-1 and TRBJ2-5): KAGVTQTPRYLIKTRGQQVTLSCSPISGHRSVSWYQQTPGQGLQFLFEYFSETQRNKGNFPGRFSGRQFSNSRSEMNVSTLELGDSALYLCASSLRGVGTQYFGPGTRLLVL.